The sequence of this TCR beta chain was determined in a study of blood T cells in healthy people across ages. Each sample provided at least 5.5 micrograms of extracted total RNA. Germline V lookup: CDR1 SGHVS, CDR2 FQNEAQ. Trimming took 1 base from V and 1 from J; bases not matched to a gene: 6. The CDR3 runs 17 residues. A note on this clonotype: Its target is not known.

A second PCR of 7 to 11 cycles used a sample-barcoded 5' primer and a J-beta primer mix. TCRdb recomputed calls from the 5' RACE reads with MiXCR, one row per CDR3 protein. The sample holds 650,000 to 800,000 distinct CDR3 sequences, more than 40% seen once. Study-wide results and caveats: The recorded TCR beta diversity per million T cells decreased in a roughly linear manner with age. Strongly correlated with naive T cell percentage was TCR beta diversity. CMV status of donors was unknown, possibly confounding expanded clonotype changes.

This sequence was found in a man in his 60s in good health. This chain joins TRBV7-8 and TRBJ1-1; 10 positions match TRBD1. Source material: blood. The CDR3 loop is CASSLGQGAAWNTEAFF. The CDR3 nucleotides read TGTGCCAGCAGCTTAGGACAGGGGGCAGCTTGGAACACTGAAGCTTTCTTT.